These 27 T cell receptor beta chains originate from one sample sequenced in a study of blood T cells in healthy people across ages. A second about 6 to 12 cycle PCR used barcoded and J-beta primers. MiXCR was run by TCRdb on the 5' RACE reads, yielding one entry per CDR3 protein. Here the sample spans 350,000 to 450,000 distinct CDR3 sequences, 45% to 65% being singletons. What was sequenced was blood. These TCRs come from a man aged 60 to 69 in good health.

This clonotype was counted ten times or more. The chain combines TRBV11-2 with TRBJ2-7, with D perhaps TRBD2 (6 bases). The CDR3 totals 14 residues. Germline CDR1 SGHAT, CDR2 FQNNGV. With 5 bases removed from V and 3 bases from J, the gap between germline ends came to 14 bases. The CDR3 reads CASSPQPTSYEQYF. The CDR3 nucleotides are TGTGCCAGCAGCCCCCAACCGACTAGCTACGAGCAGTACTTC.

This clonotype was recorded once. The chain employs TRBV4-3 and TRBJ2-5; 8 bases map to TRBD2. Judging by the DNA end, TRBJ2-7 fits better; the J call may be wrong. Per the germline V gene, CDR1 is LGHNA and CDR2 is YSLEER. The CDR3 consists of 16 residues. Written as DNA, the CDR3 is TGCGCCAGCAGCCAAGATGAAGTCGGGAGGGCCCACGAGCAGTACTTC. Protein: CASSQDEVGRAHEQYF.

This clonotype was counted a few times. The chain is built from TRBV30 and TRBJ2-6; unclear D gene. Germline V gene data show CDR1 as GTSNPN and CDR2 as SVGIG (reference sequence). The CDR3 spans 14 residues. V dropped 0 bases and J dropped 1 base, with 4 bases sitting between them. The CDR3 DNA reads as TGTGCCTGGAGTGTGGGGTCTGGGGCCAACGTCCTGACTTTC. Translating it yields CAWSVGSGANVLTF.

V usage is TRBV3-1 and J usage is TRBJ2-6; D assignment may be TRBD1 or TRBD2 (6 bases each). Per germline, CDR1 LGHDT and CDR2 YNNKEL (reference sequence). V lost 4 bases and J lost 0, with 19 bases in between. CDR3 length: 19 residues. CDR3 nucleotide sequence: TGTGCCAGCAGCCCTGACGGGGGCCTACTTTCCTCTGGGGCCAACGTCCTGACTTTC. Translated: CASSPDGGLLSSGANVLTF.

This clonotype was counted between two and nine times. The chain joins TRBV10-3 to TRBJ1-1; possibly TRBD1 for D (6 bases). CDR1 and CDR2 from the germline V gene are ENHRY and SYGVKD. The CDR3 spans 15 residues. Trimming pared 3 bases from V and 1 base from J, leaving 12 bases between. Here the CDR3 reads CAISDPGHPNTEAFF. The CDR3 DNA reads TGTGCCATCAGTGATCCGGGACACCCGAACACTGAAGCTTTCTTT.

This chain joins TRBV5-5 and TRBJ2-7; D gene uncertain. The V end was cut by 2 bases, the J end by 3 bases, with 9 bases between. The germline V gene has CDR1 SGHKS and CDR2 YYEKEE (reference sequence). The CDR3 runs 13 residues. CDR3 amino acids: CASSFAWDYEQYF. CDR3 in DNA: TGTGCCAGCAGCTTTGCGTGGGACTACGAGCAGTACTTC. Filled out from reference TRBV5-5 and TRBJ2-7, the complete variable domain reads DAGVTQSPTHLIKTRGQQVTLRCSPISGHKSVSWYQQVLGQGPQFIFQYYEKEERGRGNFPDRFSARQFPNYSSELNVNALLLGDSALYLCASSFAWDYEQYFGPGTRLTVT.

This clonotype was seen more than once but under ten times. The chain is built from TRBV27 and TRBJ1-5, with no clear D. From germline, CDR1 is MNHEY and CDR2 SMNVEV (reference sequence). The CDR3 covers 15 residues. Trimming cost V 6 bases and J 2 bases, with 14 bases left between them. The CDR3, as DNA: TGTGCCAGCAGCCTAGGGCCCTCACGCAATCAGCCCCAGCATTTT. Translating it yields CASSLGPSRNQPQHF.

This clonotype was counted only a few times. The J gene is TRBJ2-1, the V gene TRBV29-1; 7 bases agree with TRBD2. The CDR3 consists of 11 residues. V lost 5 bases, J lost 10 bases, and 5 bases stayed unmatched. Germline values: CDR1 SQVTM, CDR2 ANQGSEA. The CDR3 DNA reads TGCAGCGTTTCCCTAGCGGAAGAGCAGTTCTTC. Amino acids: CSVSLAEEQFF.

This clonotype was seen at least ten times. The chain has TRBV5-1 and TRBJ1-4; D possibly corresponds to TRBD1 (6 bases). With 7 bases removed from V and 1 base from J, the gap between germline ends came to 23 bases. Germline values: CDR1 SGHRS, CDR2 YFSETQ. The CDR3 extends over 18 amino acids. The CDR3 sequence: CASSLRGLGGGTNEKLFF. CDR3 coding DNA: TGCGCCAGCTCCCTTCGGGGGCTAGGAGGTGGAACTAATGAAAAACTGTTTTTT.

As for this clonotype: Given a much more abundant clone one base away, this may be a read error. As DNA, the CDR3 is TGCGACAGCAGCCAAGCTTGGATAAGGACCGGAACTAGCACAGATACGCAGTATTTT. It translates to CDSSQAWIRTGTSTDTQYF. The genes are TRBV4-1 and TRBJ2-3; D is unclear. Per germline, CDR1 MGHRA and CDR2 YSYEKL. The CDR3 covers 19 residues.

V and J are TRBV11-2 and TRBJ2-3, with 7 bases lining up with TRBD2. The CDR3 sequence is 15 residues long. CDR1 and CDR2 (germline): SGHAT, FQNNGV. Trimming at V came to 2 bases and at J to 0 bases, leaving 2 bases not matched to a gene. The CDR3 loop reads CASSLLRGSTDTQYF. CDR3 coding DNA: TGTGCCAGCAGCTTACTGCGGGGGAGCACAGATACGCAGTATTTT.

V is TRBV6-6 and J is TRBJ2-3; D gene unclear. CDR1 and CDR2 (germline): MNHNY, SVGAGI (reference sequence). Trimming cost V 6 bases and J 5 bases, with 9 bases left between them. The CDR3 is made up of 12 amino acids. The CDR3 loop reads CASSPFIDTQYF. CDR3 bases: TGTGCCAGCAGCCCCTTCATAGATACGCAGTATTTT.

The rearrangement uses TRBV27 and TRBJ2-7; D possibly corresponds to TRBD2 (6 bases). Germline V gene sequence: CDR1 MNHEY, CDR2 SMNVEV (reference sequence). The CDR3 has 13 amino acids. The germline V and J ends were trimmed by 5 bases and 6 bases, with 14 bases remaining between them. CDR3 residues: CASSLMGGSEQYF. The CDR3 DNA reads TGTGCCAGCAGTCTTATGGGGGGATCCGAGCAGTACTTC.

About this clonotype: A much larger clone differs by one base, so this may be a read error. The chain couples TRBV9 to TRBJ1-2; TRBD1 is a possible D gene (6 bases). Germline V gene data show CDR1 as SGDLS and CDR2 as YYNGEE. Trimming pared 3 bases from V and 4 bases from J, leaving 13 bases between. CDR3 size: 14 residues. DNA for the CDR3: TGTGCCAGCAGCGCAACCTGGACAGCCTATGGCTACACCTTC. Its protein product is CASSATWTAYGYTF.

This rearrangement joins TRBV20-1 to TRBJ2-3; 9 bases align to TRBD2. Germline V gene lookup returns CDR1 DFQATT and CDR2 SNEGSKA (reference sequence). The CDR3 runs 16 residues. Unmatched junction bases numbered 9, after V lost 2 bases and J lost 3 bases. CDR3 sequence (DNA): TGCAGTGCTAGAAAGGCGGGGGGGCCAAGGACAGATACGCAGTATTTT. It encodes CSARKAGGPRTDTQYF.

This clonotype came up many times. CDR3 DNA sequence: TGTGCCAGCACCGAAAGGAAAGGGAGGGGCTATGGCTACACCTTC. Translated, it gives CASTERKGRGYGYTF. This rearrangement joins TRBV4-2 to TRBJ1-2; TRBD1 is a possible D gene (5 bases). V dropped 7 bases and J dropped 4 bases, with 19 bases sitting between them. CDR1 and CDR2 (germline): LGHNA, YNFKEQ. The length of the CDR3 is 15 residues.

This clonotype was found a few times. The chain has TRBV5-1 and TRBJ2-1; 10 nucleotides match TRBD2. V was clipped by 6 bases and J by 2 bases; unmatched bases: 5. The CDR3 has 15 amino acids. Germline-derived CDR1 and CDR2 are SGHRS and YFSETQ. As DNA, the CDR3 is TGCGCCAGCAACCCTAGCGGGGGAACCTACAATGAGCAGTTCTTC. Protein product: CASNPSGGTYNEQFF.

This chain uses TRBV7-2 with TRBJ1-1; no definite D call. CDR1 and CDR2 from the germline V gene are SGHTA and FQGNSA. V lost 5 bases and J lost 3, with 10 bases in between. This CDR3 spans 13 amino acids. The CDR3 DNA sequence: TGTGCCAGCAGCCTAGAACGGGACACTGAAGCTTTCTTT. It yields the protein CASSLERDTEAFF.

The sample holds a few counts of this clonotype. This CDR3 is CASTFGGVGYNEQFF. In DNA form, the CDR3 reads TGTGCCAGCACTTTTGGAGGAGTGGGGTACAATGAGCAGTTCTTC. V and J are TRBV6-2 or TRBV6-3 and TRBJ2-1, with a tentative D call TRBD2 (5 bases). This CDR3 has 15 residues. Germline V gene sequence: CDR1 MNHEY, CDR2 SVGEGT. The V gene lost 7 bases and the J gene lost 4 bases, with 17 bases spanning the gap.

This chain joins TRBV6-2 or TRBV6-3 and TRBJ2-5; 11 bases match TRBD1. The germline gives CDR1 MNHEY, CDR2 SVGEGT. V dropped 8 bases and J dropped 11; count of bases not matched to a gene: 13. The CDR3 is 14 residues long. As DNA, the CDR3 is TGTGCCAGCCAGGAGGGACAGGGGGTGAGGGAGCAGTACTTC. It encodes CASQEGQGVREQYF.

The rearrangement links TRBV7-9 to TRBJ2-1; possible D gene TRBD2, 6 bases. The germline gives CDR1 SEHNR, CDR2 FQNEAQ (reference sequence). The germline V and J ends were trimmed by 1 base and 5 bases, with 15 bases remaining between them. This CDR3 comprises 16 residues. CDR3 bases: TGTGCCAGCAGCTTAGTGGTCGGACTACTGGACAATGAGCAGTTCTTC. Translating it yields CASSLVVGLLDNEQFF.

The chain links TRBV12-3 or TRBV12-4 to TRBJ1-4, with D unresolved. This CDR3 contains 14 residues. Trimming pared 3 bases from V and 4 bases from J, leaving 9 bases between. This CDR3 is CASSFGQFNEKLFF. CDR3 in DNA: TGTGCCAGCAGTTTCGGGCAGTTTAATGAAAAACTGTTTTTT.

This clonotype occurred many times. The J gene is TRBJ2-3, the V gene TRBV6-1, with D possibly being TRBD2 (6 bases). The germline V and J ends were trimmed by 8 bases and 4 bases, with 16 bases remaining between them. CDR3 length: 14 amino acids. CDR1 and CDR2 from the germline V gene are MNHNS and SASEGT. In nucleotides, the CDR3 is TGTGCCAGCGGCCCTAGGTGGGGGGCAGATACGCAGTATTTT. Protein product: CASGPRWGADTQYF.

The J gene is TRBJ2-7, the V gene TRBV19, with D possibly matching TRBD2 (6 bases). The CDR3 length is 13 residues. Per germline, CDR1 LNHDA and CDR2 SQIVND (reference sequence). Between the trimmed V and J ends, which lost 8 bases and 4 bases, there was a span of 15 bases. Here the CDR3 reads CASGRGLSYEQYF. Written as DNA, the CDR3 is TGTGCCAGTGGACGGGGACTCTCATACGAGCAGTACTTC.

This clonotype was seen only a few times. The J gene is TRBJ1-1, the V gene TRBV5-1, with D unresolved. The V gene lost 2 bases and the J gene lost 3 bases, with 11 bases spanning the gap. Per germline, CDR1 SGHRS and CDR2 YFSETQ. The CDR3 extends over 14 amino acids. CDR3 region: CASSLGNGDTEAFF. The CDR3 nucleotides read TGCGCCAGCAGCTTAGGGAATGGGGACACTGAAGCTTTCTTT.

V and J are TRBV6-1 and TRBJ2-6, with D tentatively TRBD2 (5 bases). CDR3 length equals 18 residues. The V and J ends lost 5 bases and 0 bases respectively, with 17 bases between them. Germline lookup yields CDR1 MNHNS and CDR2 SASEGT. The CDR3 nucleotides are TGTGCCAGCAGTCGCGGGTCAGACCTACCCTCTGGGGCCAACGTCCTGACTTTC. It codes for CASSRGSDLPSGANVLTF.

V is TRBV6-6 and J is TRBJ1-1, with D maybe TRBD1 (5 bases). Germline-derived CDR1 and CDR2 are MNHNY and SVGAGI (reference sequence). The CDR3 runs 14 residues. Deletions cut 6 bases from V and 1 base from J, with 12 bases between. CDR3 sequence reads: CASRQAAENTEAFF. The CDR3 nucleotides read TGTGCCAGCAGACAGGCTGCGGAGAACACTGAAGCTTTCTTT.